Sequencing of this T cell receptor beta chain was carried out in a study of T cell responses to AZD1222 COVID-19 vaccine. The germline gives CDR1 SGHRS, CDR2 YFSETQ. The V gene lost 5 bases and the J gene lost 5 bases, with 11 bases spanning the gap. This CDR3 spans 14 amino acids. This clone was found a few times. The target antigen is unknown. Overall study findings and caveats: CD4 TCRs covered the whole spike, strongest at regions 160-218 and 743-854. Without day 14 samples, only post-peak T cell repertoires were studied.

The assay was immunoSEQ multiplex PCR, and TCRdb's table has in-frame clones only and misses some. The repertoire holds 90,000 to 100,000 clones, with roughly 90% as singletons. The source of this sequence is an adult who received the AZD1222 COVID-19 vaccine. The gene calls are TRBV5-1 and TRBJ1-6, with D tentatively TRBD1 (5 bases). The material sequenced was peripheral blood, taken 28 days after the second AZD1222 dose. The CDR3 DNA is TGCGCCAGCAGAAGAGGGGCCGATAATTCACCCCTCCACTTT. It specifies CASRRGADNSPLHF.